This is a list of T cell receptor beta chains from one sample in a study of T cell changes during pregnancy in multiple sclerosis. The repertoire was sequenced with immunoSEQ multiplex PCR; TCRdb's copy has only in-frame clones and lacks some. In the table there are roughly 93,000 clones, around 92% of which are singletons. The sample consisted of peripheral blood, taken after pregnancy. Receptors originate from a female donor with multiple sclerosis, enrolled in a pregnancy study. The CDR3 runs from the conserved cysteine through the conserved F or W. A D gene is named only where the DNA matches it firmly. Where a row states a size, it is once, few, many or the class of an expanded clone; other rows omit it.

CDR3nt: TGCGCCAGCAGCTTTTCCGGGACTGACCGTGAAGCTTTCTTT
CDR3aa: CASSFSGTDREAFF
v_gene: TRBV5-1
abundance: .
d_gene: .
j_gene: TRBJ1-1

CDR3nt: TGCGCCAGCAGCTGGACAGTCCGGGCCTCTGAGCAGTTCTTC
CDR3aa: CASSWTVRASEQFF
v_gene: TRBV4-1
abundance: .
d_gene: .
j_gene: TRBJ2-1

CDR3nt: TGTGCCAGCAGCTTATTTCTCGCGGATAATGAAAAACTGTTTTTT
CDR3aa: CASSLFLADNEKLFF
v_gene: TRBV7-2
abundance: once
d_gene: .
j_gene: TRBJ1-4

CDR3nt: TGTGCCAGCTCACCTCTGACAGAAGATGTCTACACCTTC
CDR3aa: CASSPLTEDVYTF
v_gene: TRBV18
abundance: .
d_gene: .
j_gene: TRBJ1-2

CDR3nt: TGTGCCAGCAGCATAGGACAGGGAAACTACGAGCAGTACTTC
CDR3aa: CASSIGQGNYEQYF
v_gene: TRBV7-9
abundance: .
d_gene: TRBD1
j_gene: TRBJ2-7

CDR3nt: TGTGCCAGCAGCACCGAGTACTCTGGGGCCAACGTCCTGACTTTC
CDR3aa: CASSTEYSGANVLTF
v_gene: TRBV5-4
abundance: .
d_gene: .
j_gene: TRBJ2-6

CDR3nt: TGTGCCAGTAGTATAGAGGGGACAGGGAATCAGCCCCAGCATTTT
CDR3aa: CASSIEGTGNQPQHF
v_gene: TRBV19
abundance: .
d_gene: TRBD1
j_gene: TRBJ1-5

CDR3nt: TGTGCCTGGAGTGTTGAGGCGGGGGCCTACGAGCAGTACTTC
CDR3aa: CAWSVEAGAYEQYF
v_gene: TRBV30
abundance: .
d_gene: TRBD2
j_gene: TRBJ2-7

CDR3nt: TGTGCCAGCGCCCCCTGGACTAGCGGCACAAATGAGCAGTTCTTC
CDR3aa: CASAPWTSGTNEQFF
v_gene: TRBV5-8
abundance: once
d_gene: TRBD2
j_gene: TRBJ2-1

CDR3nt: TGTGCCTGGTCGGAGAAATCCTACGAGCAGTACTTC
CDR3aa: CAWSEKSYEQYF
v_gene: TRBV30
abundance: .
d_gene: .
j_gene: TRBJ2-7

CDR3nt: TGTGCCTGGAGTGTGGGGGCAGGTAAAAGCACAGATACGCAGTATTTT
CDR3aa: CAWSVGAGKSTDTQYF
v_gene: TRBV30
abundance: .
d_gene: .
j_gene: TRBJ2-3

CDR3nt: TGTGCCAGCAGCTTAGCCAGGGCGGAAAGCAATCAGCCCCAGCATTTT
CDR3aa: CASSLARAESNQPQHF
v_gene: TRBV7-8
abundance: .
d_gene: .
j_gene: TRBJ1-5

CDR3nt: TGTGCCTGGAGTGAGAGAGGGATCAACACCGGGGAGCTGTTTTTT
CDR3aa: CAWSERGINTGELFF
v_gene: TRBV30
abundance: .
d_gene: .
j_gene: TRBJ2-2

CDR3nt: TGTGCCAGCAGCCCACATGGACAGGGGGGAAACACCATATATTTT
CDR3aa: CASSPHGQGGNTIYF
v_gene: TRBV9
abundance: .
d_gene: TRBD1
j_gene: TRBJ1-3

CDR3nt: TGTGCCAGCAGCCAAAAGTCCGATGGGGGCGCGGGAGAATACGAGCAGTACTTC
CDR3aa: CASSQKSDGGAGEYEQYF
v_gene: TRBV7-6
abundance: .
d_gene: .
j_gene: TRBJ2-7

CDR3nt: TGTGCCAGTAGACCCACAGGACAGGGGGTTTGGTACGAGCAGTACTTC
CDR3aa: CASRPTGQGVWYEQYF
v_gene: TRBV19
abundance: .
d_gene: TRBD1
j_gene: TRBJ2-7

CDR3nt: TGCGCCAGCAGCGTTCTCCTAGCGGGGGGGCTTTCGTCCGGGGAGCTGTTTTTT
CDR3aa: CASSVLLAGGLSSGELFF
v_gene: TRBV10-2
abundance: .
d_gene: TRBD2
j_gene: TRBJ2-2

CDR3nt: TGTGCCAGCAGCCCCTGGAGAAACATTCAGTACTTC
CDR3aa: CASSPWRNIQYF
v_gene: TRBV28
abundance: .
d_gene: .
j_gene: TRBJ2-4

CDR3nt: TGTGCCAGCAGCTTGGAGGGGCCCTCTCCCACCGGGGAGCTGTTTTTT
CDR3aa: CASSLEGPSPTGELFF
v_gene: TRBV11-2
abundance: .
d_gene: .
j_gene: TRBJ2-2

CDR3nt: TGTGCCAGCAGCGAAGGACAGGGGCGCACTCAGCCCCAGCATTTT
CDR3aa: CASSEGQGRTQPQHF
v_gene: TRBV7-9
abundance: .
d_gene: TRBD1
j_gene: TRBJ1-5

CDR3nt: TGTGCCAGTAGTATGAGGCCTAGCACAGATACGCAGTATTTT
CDR3aa: CASSMRPSTDTQYF
v_gene: TRBV19
abundance: .
d_gene: .
j_gene: TRBJ2-3

CDR3nt: TGTGCCAGCAGCGTGCGGACAGGGAAGACAGATACGCAGTATTTT
CDR3aa: CASSVRTGKTDTQYF
v_gene: TRBV9
abundance: .
d_gene: TRBD1
j_gene: TRBJ2-3

CDR3nt: TGTGCCAGCAGCCCCCAAAGCGGCACCGGGGAGCTGTTTTTT
CDR3aa: CASSPQSGTGELFF
v_gene: TRBV7-2
abundance: .
d_gene: .
j_gene: TRBJ2-2

CDR3nt: TGTGCCAGCAGCTACTTGACAGGTACCTACGAGCAGTACTTC
CDR3aa: CASSYLTGTYEQYF
v_gene: TRBV11-3
abundance: .
d_gene: .
j_gene: TRBJ2-7

CDR3nt: TGTGCCAGTAGTGGTAGCGGGAGCTCCTACGAGCAGTACTTC
CDR3aa: CASSGSGSSYEQYF
v_gene: TRBV19
abundance: once
d_gene: TRBD2
j_gene: TRBJ2-7

CDR3nt: TGTGCCAGCAGCCCCAGTCCCGCCTATGGCTACACCTTC
CDR3aa: CASSPSPAYGYTF
v_gene: TRBV11-2
abundance: .
d_gene: .
j_gene: TRBJ1-2

CDR3nt: TGTGCCTGGGGGTTAACACGGACTAGCGGGAGGGCTAACTATGAGCAGTTCTTC
CDR3aa: CAWGLTRTSGRANYEQFF
v_gene: TRBV30
abundance: .
d_gene: TRBD2
j_gene: TRBJ2-1

CDR3nt: TGCGCCAGCAGCTCGGGACTGCTGGGCACTGAAGCTTTCTTT
CDR3aa: CASSSGLLGTEAFF
v_gene: TRBV5-1
abundance: .
d_gene: .
j_gene: TRBJ1-1

CDR3nt: TGCGCCAGCAGTGAGGCACCTTCAGGAATCTACGAGCAGTACTTC
CDR3aa: CASSEAPSGIYEQYF
v_gene: TRBV10-1
abundance: .
d_gene: .
j_gene: TRBJ2-7

CDR3nt: TGCGCCAGCAGCCAAGGGCGTGGGGAGTTGGGCAATCAGCCCCAGCATTTT
CDR3aa: CASSQGRGELGNQPQHF
v_gene: TRBV4-3
abundance: .
d_gene: .
j_gene: TRBJ1-5

CDR3nt: TGTGCCAGCAGTTCCCCGGGATCCTATAATTCACCCCTCCACTTT
CDR3aa: CASSSPGSYNSPLHF
v_gene: TRBV5-6
abundance: .
d_gene: .
j_gene: TRBJ1-6

CDR3nt: TGTGCCAGCAGCTTGGATGAATGGACTAGCCCAGAGACCCAGTACTTC
CDR3aa: CASSLDEWTSPETQYF
v_gene: TRBV5-6
abundance: .
d_gene: TRBD2
j_gene: TRBJ2-5

CDR3nt: TGTGCCAGTAGAACCAGGGAGAACACTGAAGCTTTCTTT
CDR3aa: CASRTRENTEAFF
v_gene: TRBV19
abundance: .
d_gene: .
j_gene: TRBJ1-1

CDR3nt: TGTGCCAGCAGCCCCTTACAGGAGCAGTACTTC
CDR3aa: CASSPLQEQYF
v_gene: TRBV2
abundance: .
d_gene: .
j_gene: TRBJ2-7

CDR3nt: TGTGCCTGGAGAGCAGGGTCCTGGGCGGAGCAGTTCTTC
CDR3aa: CAWRAGSWAEQFF
v_gene: TRBV30
abundance: .
d_gene: .
j_gene: TRBJ2-1

CDR3nt: TGTGCCTGGAGCCCACCCCGGGGACAGAAAGAGACCCAGTACTTC
CDR3aa: CAWSPPRGQKETQYF
v_gene: TRBV30
abundance: .
d_gene: TRBD1
j_gene: TRBJ2-5

CDR3nt: TGTGCCTGGAGTGTGGATAGCGGGACCTACGAGCAGTACTTC
CDR3aa: CAWSVDSGTYEQYF
v_gene: TRBV30
abundance: .
d_gene: TRBD2
j_gene: TRBJ2-7

CDR3nt: TGCAGCGAACGACAGGGCCTCTCTGGGGCCAACGTCCTGACTTTC
CDR3aa: CSERQGLSGANVLTF
v_gene: TRBV29-1
abundance: .
d_gene: TRBD1
j_gene: TRBJ2-6

CDR3nt: TGCGCCAGCAGCTCTGATCAGCCCCAGCATTTT
CDR3aa: CASSSDQPQHF
v_gene: TRBV5-1
abundance: .
d_gene: .
j_gene: TRBJ1-5

CDR3nt: TGTGCCAGCAGCTTGGGACAGGGTTTTTACGAGCAGTACTTC
CDR3aa: CASSLGQGFYEQYF
v_gene: TRBV7-9
abundance: .
d_gene: TRBD1
j_gene: TRBJ2-7

CDR3nt: TGTGCCAGCAGCTTAGGGCGGGGGGATGGTCAGCCCCAGCATTTT
CDR3aa: CASSLGRGDGQPQHF
v_gene: TRBV7-8
abundance: .
d_gene: .
j_gene: TRBJ1-5

CDR3nt: TGTGCCAGCTCAGGGACTAGCGGGACATCCTACGAGCAGTACTTC
CDR3aa: CASSGTSGTSYEQYF
v_gene: TRBV18
abundance: .
d_gene: TRBD2
j_gene: TRBJ2-7

CDR3nt: TGCAGCGTTGATGGTCTAGCGGGGGGCGGCACCGGGGAGCTGTTTTTT
CDR3aa: CSVDGLAGGGTGELFF
v_gene: TRBV29-1
abundance: once
d_gene: TRBD2
j_gene: TRBJ2-2

CDR3nt: TGTGCCAGCAGCCTCAGTGGACTGCCCAAGCAGTTCTTC
CDR3aa: CASSLSGLPKQFF
v_gene: TRBV9
abundance: .
d_gene: .
j_gene: TRBJ2-1

CDR3nt: TGTGCCAGCAGCACGGGTGCGTACAATGAGCAGTTCTTC
CDR3aa: CASSTGAYNEQFF
v_gene: TRBV5-6
abundance: .
d_gene: .
j_gene: TRBJ2-1

CDR3nt: TGCGCCAGCAGCCAAGATGGGGTTTTCCGGGGGTCCGGGGAGCTGTTTTTT
CDR3aa: CASSQDGVFRGSGELFF
v_gene: TRBV4-3
abundance: .
d_gene: .
j_gene: TRBJ2-2

CDR3nt: TGTGCCAGCAGCGCACCCGGACTAGCGGGACCGACAGATACGCAGTATTTT
CDR3aa: CASSAPGLAGPTDTQYF
v_gene: TRBV7-9
abundance: .
d_gene: TRBD2
j_gene: TRBJ2-3

CDR3nt: TGTGCCAGCAGCTCCGGGTTAGCGTGGGACACCGGGGAGCTGTTTTTT
CDR3aa: CASSSGLAWDTGELFF
v_gene: TRBV5-6
abundance: few
d_gene: .
j_gene: TRBJ2-2

CDR3nt: TGTGCCAGCAGCGTAGGGACAGACAATCAGCCCCAGCATTTT
CDR3aa: CASSVGTDNQPQHF
v_gene: TRBV5-4
abundance: .
d_gene: TRBD1
j_gene: TRBJ1-5

CDR3nt: TGTGCCAGTAGGACCGTCCGGGTGGTCAGCTATGGCTACACCTTC
CDR3aa: CASRTVRVVSYGYTF
v_gene: TRBV19
abundance: once
d_gene: .
j_gene: TRBJ1-2

CDR3nt: TGTGCCAGCTCACCATGGGCTTCAGGGTTAATTTTCTATGGCTACACCTTC
CDR3aa: CASSPWASGLIFYGYTF
v_gene: TRBV18
abundance: .
d_gene: .
j_gene: TRBJ1-2

CDR3nt: TGCGCCAGCAGCTTGGATTCGGCGGGGGGGCTTCAAGAGACCCAGTACTTC
CDR3aa: CASSLDSAGGLQETQYF
v_gene: TRBV5-1
abundance: .
d_gene: TRBD2
j_gene: TRBJ2-5

CDR3nt: TGTGCCAGCAGCTTACAGAGGGCTGGGGCCAACGTCCTGACTTTC
CDR3aa: CASSLQRAGANVLTF
v_gene: TRBV5-4
abundance: .
d_gene: .
j_gene: TRBJ2-6

CDR3nt: TGTGCCAGCAGTGTAGACAGCAACAATGAGCAGTTCTTC
CDR3aa: CASSVDSNNEQFF
v_gene: TRBV6-4
abundance: few
d_gene: .
j_gene: TRBJ2-1

CDR3nt: TGCAGTGTTAGGGGGGCGGCTGAGCAGTTCTTC
CDR3aa: CSVRGAAEQFF
v_gene: TRBV20-1
abundance: .
d_gene: .
j_gene: TRBJ2-1

CDR3nt: TGCGCCAGCAGCTGGGGGACAGGGTCCCGCCAATCTGAAGCTTTCTTT
CDR3aa: CASSWGTGSRQSEAFF
v_gene: TRBV5-1
abundance: .
d_gene: TRBD1
j_gene: TRBJ1-1

CDR3nt: TGTGCCAGCAGCTTGGAACACCGTAACTATGGCTACACCTTC
CDR3aa: CASSLEHRNYGYTF
v_gene: TRBV5-5
abundance: .
d_gene: .
j_gene: TRBJ1-2

CDR3nt: TGTGCCAGCAGTACCGGGACAGGGTCAGGGGAGCTGTTTTTT
CDR3aa: CASSTGTGSGELFF
v_gene: TRBV2
abundance: .
d_gene: TRBD1
j_gene: TRBJ2-2

CDR3nt: TGTGCCAGCAGCGTAGGTTATAGCTCGGCCGGGGAGCTGTTTTTT
CDR3aa: CASSVGYSSAGELFF
v_gene: TRBV9
abundance: .
d_gene: .
j_gene: TRBJ2-2